This entry features one T cell receptor beta chain sequence. What it binds is not known. The data belong to a study of PD-1 blockade in classical Hodgkin lymphoma. This CDR3 has 14 amino acids. V shed 0 bases and J shed 1 base, with 7 bases lying between them. From germline, CDR1 is SGHNT and CDR2 YYREEE (reference sequence). Sequencing was performed with immunoSEQ multiplex PCR; in TCRdb, only in-frame clones are kept and a portion is missing. The table includes just over 25,000 clones, 65% to 90% detected once. Regarding the study as a whole: Patients with an early start, nivolumab under 1 year after ASCT, were excluded.

Every patient was affected by relapse after autologous stem cell transplantation, while exposure to brentuximab vedotin was not uniform. The sample in question was peripheral blood mononuclear cells (PBMCs), obtained at baseline. This clonotype was sampled from a human donor with classical Hodgkin lymphoma. The gene calls are TRBV5-4 and TRBJ1-1, with no clear D. CDR3 DNA: TGTGCCAGCAGCTTGGCTAGGGCGAACACTGAAGCTTTCTTT. It yields the protein CASSLARANTEAFF.